This T cell receptor beta chain comes out of a study of human T cells and chemical hapten exposure. Study-wide context: Patches that contained 0.01% DPC were applied to the upper back and read at 6 days.

Germline V CDR1 and CDR2: LNHDA, SQIVND (reference sequence). CDR3 length equals 15 residues. Trimming took off 6 bases at V and 3 bases at J, with 15 bases between the two ends. TCRdb used MiXCR to reprocess the RACE reads, holding one entry per CDR3 protein. The profile shows around 33,000 distinct CDR3 sequences, about 12% of them singletons. Time point indicated: pre-sensitization, week 0. Treatment meaning: therapeutic diphenylcyclopropenone sensitization with weekly scalp DPC. Unfractionated whole blood was the source from which total RNA was extracted. The sequence derives from a woman aged 40 to 50 with alopecia areata. Some clones in this sample may be carry-over from other donors' samples. Source: whole blood, taken in connection with sensitization to the hapten diphenylcyclopropenone (DPC). The chain recombines TRBV19 with TRBJ1-5, with a weak D call TRBD1 (6 bases). DNA for the CDR3: TGTGCCAGTAGCCGTACCCGGGACATCAATCAGCCCCAGCATTTT. This sequence encodes CASSRTRDINQPQHF.